This is a list of T cell receptor beta chains from one sample in a study of T cell repertoires in cytomegalovirus infection. Each CDR3 protein is one row after TCRdb ran MiXCR on the reads. There are some 600,000 distinct CDR3 sequences in the sample; 24% occur only once, and 8% lies in the top ten. Sequencing used CD8+ T cells from PBMCs. The receptors were gathered from a human donor in good health (CMV status not recorded). Some clones in this sample may be carry-over from other donors' samples. Both conserved end residues are part of each CDR3. D genes are given only for firm matches. Expanded clones get a size class; other rows say once, few or many, or leave the size out.

V	size	D	J	DNA	CDR3
TRBV6-2/TRBV6-3	-	-	TRBJ1-6	TGTGCCAGCATTCCCGACCGGCCTAGGCCACCCCTCCACTTT	CASIPDRPRPPLHF
TRBV7-2	many	-	TRBJ2-5	TGTGCCAGCAAAGTGCCCCGGGTCCAAGAGACCCAGTACTTC	CASKVPRVQETQYF
TRBV5-6	-	-	TRBJ2-7	TGTGCCAGCAGCTTGGGGATAGCGCGACTTAGCTCCTACGAGCAGTACTTC	CASSLGIARLSSYEQYF
TRBV29-1	once	-	TRBJ2-1	TGCAGCGGAGGGACCCCCGCCGATGAGCAGTTCTTC	CSGGTPADEQFF
TRBV2	many	-	TRBJ2-1	TGTGCCAGCAGTGAAGAGGGCGGCCCTAGGGACAATGAGCAGTTCTTC	CASSEEGGPRDNEQFF
TRBV14	-	TRBD1	TRBJ2-1	TGTGCCAGCAGCCAAGGACAGGGTTCCTACAATGAGCAGTTCTTC	CASSQGQGSYNEQFF
TRBV6-5	many	-	TRBJ2-1	TGTGCCAGCAGTTACTCGCGGGGGCTGTACAATGAGCAGTTCTTC	CASSYSRGLYNEQFF
TRBV4-3	-	-	TRBJ1-1	TGCGCCAGCAGCCAAGACCTTGACAGGCCGACTGAAGCTTTCTTT	CASSQDLDRPTEAFF
TRBV28	-	TRBD2	TRBJ2-3	TGTGCCAGCAGTTTCGTGGCTAGCGGGGGGGGTGCAGATACGCAGTATTTT	CASSFVASGGGADTQYF
TRBV7-2	many	-	TRBJ1-5	TGTGCCAGCAGCTTAGCGACGTATAGCAATCAGCCCCAGCATTTT	CASSLATYSNQPQHF